This T cell receptor beta chain was sequenced during a study of T cell responses to AZD1222 COVID-19 vaccine. Note on this clone: Its antigen is unknown.

Produced via immunoSEQ multiplex PCR; TCRdb's table is partial and in-frame only. The repertoire holds 85,000 to 90,000 clones, with 88% as singletons. Findings and limits, study-wide: After two AZD1222 doses, spike-specific TCR breadth and depth rose versus day 0. Sampled repertoires all dated from after the peak T cell response.

Germline V gene sequence: CDR1 SGHRS, CDR2 YFSETQ. V was clipped by 4 bases and J by 9 bases, with 17 bases between them. The CDR3 length is 14 residues. The chain joins TRBV5-1 to TRBJ2-1; D possibly corresponds to TRBD2 (7 bases). This clonotype originated in an adult in good health. Sequencing was performed on peripheral blood, taken on day 0 of MenACWY control vaccination. The CDR3 spells CASSAAGAAVEQFF. The CDR3 DNA is TGCGCCAGCAGCGCGGCGGGGGCCGCGGTTGAGCAGTTCTTC.